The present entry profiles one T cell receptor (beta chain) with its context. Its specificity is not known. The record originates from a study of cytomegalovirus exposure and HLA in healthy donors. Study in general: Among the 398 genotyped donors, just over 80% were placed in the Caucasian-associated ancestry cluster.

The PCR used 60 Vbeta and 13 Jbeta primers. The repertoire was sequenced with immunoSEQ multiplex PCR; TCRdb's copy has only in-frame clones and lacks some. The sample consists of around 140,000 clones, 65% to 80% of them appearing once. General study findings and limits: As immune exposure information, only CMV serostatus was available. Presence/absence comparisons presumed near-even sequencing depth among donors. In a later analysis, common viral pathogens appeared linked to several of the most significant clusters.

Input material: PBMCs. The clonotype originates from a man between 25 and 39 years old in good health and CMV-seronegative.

As DNA, the CDR3 is TGTGCCAGCAGTGTTGACAGTTCTATCACCCTCCACTTT. This encodes CASSVDSSITLHF. The chain links TRBV2 to TRBJ1-6; possible D gene TRBD1, 5 bases. The germline V and J ends were trimmed by 4 bases and 14 bases, with 15 bases remaining between them. CDR3 length: 13 amino acids. The V gene's germline CDR1 is SNHLY and CDR2 FYNNEI.